These 9 T cell receptor beta chains were sequenced from one sample in a study of blood T cell repertoires in COVID-19 (dated by TCRdb to about 2020). Library preparation employed the immunoSEQ multiplex PCR assay. What TCRdb holds here is the immuneACCESS table cut down to in-frame rearrangements. Part of the clones is not present; checked against another copy, under half of the missing clones reflect an unresolved V gene, and the others are unexplained. The sample table shows hundreds of thousands of clones, and around 89% are seen once. The ten largest clones represent just under 9% of the sample. The sample comprised PBMCs or T cells enriched from blood (not recorded which). These TCRs come from a middle-aged man who had recovered from COVID-19.

The chain carries TRBV28 and TRBJ1-2; TRBD1 matches at 10 bases. The CDR3 is 16 amino acids. V shed 6 bases, J shed 5 bases, and the junction held 12 bases outside the gene matches. CDR1 and CDR2 (germline): MDHEN, SYDVKM. The CDR3 spells CASSSIIPGQGYGYTF. The CDR3 DNA follows: TGTGCCAGCAGCTCCATTATTCCGGGACAGGGGTATGGCTACACCTTC.

The chain employs TRBV6-5 and TRBJ2-3, with TRBD1 identical over 7 bases. The CDR3 contains 15 residues. The ends lost 6 bases at V and 0 bases at J; junction bases unmatched: 6. CDR1 is MNHEY and CDR2 is SVGAGI in the germline V gene. DNA of the CDR3: TGTGCCAGCAGGGTGCCGGGACAGAGCACAGATACGCAGTATTTT. Encoded protein: CASRVPGQSTDTQYF.

This rearrangement joins TRBV27 to TRBJ1-2; 8 bases fit TRBD1. Germline CDR1 is MNHEY and CDR2 is SMNVEV (reference sequence). The ends lost 5 bases at V and 8 bases at J; junction bases unmatched: 10. This CDR3 comprises 14 residues. CDR3: CASSVQGALEGYTF. Here the CDR3 DNA reads TGTGCCAGCAGTGTCCAGGGGGCTTTGGAGGGCTACACCTTC.

This chain links TRBV6-5 with TRBJ1-3, with 7 nucleotides matching TRBD1. The trim removed 5 bases at V and 3 bases at J, leaving 7 bases unmatched. The CDR3 covers 15 residues. Looked up from germline, CDR1 is MNHEY and CDR2 is SVGAGI. CDR3 amino acids: CASSLTGNGGNTIYF. The CDR3 DNA sequence: TGTGCCAGCAGTCTGACAGGGAACGGTGGAAACACCATATATTTT.

The rearrangement joins TRBV19 to TRBJ1-5; possible D gene TRBD1, 6 bases. Germline-derived CDR1 and CDR2 are LNHDA and SQIVND (reference sequence). The CDR3 sequence is 13 residues long. V lost 5 bases, J lost 4 bases, and 9 bases lay in between. The CDR3, as DNA: TGTGCCAGTAGTTCAAGGGGGAATCAGCCCCAGCATTTT. This encodes CASSSRGNQPQHF.

The chain uses TRBV7-9 and TRBJ1-1; D unclear. V was cut by 1 base and J by 0 bases, with 12 bases left in between. The CDR3 length is 16 residues. The germline CDR1 and CDR2 sequences are SEHNR and FQNEAQ (reference sequence). The CDR3: CASSLDIGRMNTEAFF. The CDR3 DNA sequence: TGTGCCAGCAGCTTAGATATAGGGAGAATGAACACTGAAGCTTTCTTT.

The CDR3: CATSDPTLGGANVLTF. CDR3 DNA: TGTGCCACCAGTGATCCCACCCTAGGCGGGGCCAACGTCCTGACTTTC. V gene TRBV24-1 combines with J gene TRBJ2-6, with D unclear. The CDR3 consists of 16 residues. Trimming stripped 3 bases from V and 4 bases from J, with 12 bases between. The V gene's germline CDR1 is KGHDR and CDR2 SFDVKD.

The CDR3 protein is CASSLTTGTGGANNSPLHF. The CDR3 DNA sequence: TGTGCCAGCAGTTTAACAACGGGGACAGGGGGCGCGAATAATTCACCCCTCCACTTT. The chain couples TRBV28 to TRBJ1-6, with 12 bases matching TRBD1. Germline assignment: CDR1 MDHEN and CDR2 SYDVKM. J was trimmed by 5 bases and V by 2 bases; bases with no gene match: 10. The CDR3 is 19 residues long.

The chain carries TRBV7-2 and TRBJ2-7; the match to TRBD2 covers 9 bases. Germline lookup yields CDR1 SGHTA and CDR2 FQGNSA. CDR3 length: 15 amino acids. V shed 5 bases and J 2 bases; nucleotides not matched to a gene: 7. The CDR3 bases are TGTGCCAGCAGCCCCCAAGCGGGAGGCCCCTACGAGCAGTACTTC. Encoded protein: CASSPQAGGPYEQYF.